Listed below are T cell receptor beta chains from one sample, sequenced in a study of T cell responses to AZD1222 COVID-19 vaccine. Repertoires were generated with immunoSEQ multiplex PCR, while TCRdb's copy carries only in-frame clones and drops some. The sample lists some 130,000 clones, around 90% occurring once. The material sequenced was peripheral blood, taken 28 days after the second AZD1222 dose. The receptors were gathered from an adult who received the AZD1222 COVID-19 vaccine. CDR3s include the opening cysteine and the closing phenylalanine or tryptophan. The D gene is left open where the match is weak. Expanded clones are given a class, and other clones once, few, many or no size at all.

cdr3_length	v_call	d_call	j_call	clone_size	cdr3_aa	cdr3_nt
12	TRBV28	-	TRBJ2-5	-	CASTSGLETQYF	TGTGCCAGCACATCAGGGCTTGAGACCCAGTACTTC
16	TRBV14	-	TRBJ1-6	-	CASSQDWTPDRSPLHF	TGTGCCAGCAGCCAAGATTGGACTCCCGATAGATCACCCCTCCACTTT
12	TRBV29-1	-	TRBJ1-2	-	CSVEQQGSGYTF	TGCAGCGTTGAACAACAGGGAAGCGGCTACACCTTC
14	TRBV11-2	-	TRBJ2-1	-	CASSLWTRQNEQFF	TGTGCCAGCAGCTTATGGACACGCCAGAATGAGCAGTTCTTC
15	TRBV6-5	TRBD2	TRBJ2-1	-	CASRLAGGSSNEQFF	TGTGCCAGCCGACTAGCGGGGGGGTCAAGCAATGAGCAGTTCTTC
14	TRBV30	TRBD1	TRBJ1-2	-	CAWGGGQGIAGYTF	TGTGCCTGGGGGGGAGGACAGGGGATTGCCGGCTACACCTTC
15	TRBV5-1	-	TRBJ2-1	-	CASSLVRDPYNEQFF	TGCGCCAGCAGCTTGGTGAGAGATCCCTACAATGAGCAGTTCTTC
14	TRBV18	TRBD1	TRBJ1-2	-	CASSPDRGLSGYTF	TGTGCCAGCTCACCCGACAGGGGGCTTAGTGGCTACACCTTC
13	TRBV5-4	-	TRBJ1-1	-	CASSEQVNTEAFF	TGTGCCAGCAGCGAGCAGGTAAACACTGAAGCTTTCTTT
14	TRBV6-5	-	TRBJ2-2	-	CASREGPTTGELFF	TGTGCCAGCAGAGAGGGCCCAACCACCGGGGAGCTGTTTTTT
15	TRBV11-3	TRBD1	TRBJ2-7	few	CASSGAGQGSYEQYF	TGTGCCAGCAGCGGGGCGGGACAGGGGTCCTACGAGCAGTACTTC
15	TRBV19	-	TRBJ1-1	-	CASSMDSSLNTEAFF	TGTGCCAGTAGTATGGACAGCTCCTTGAACACTGAAGCTTTCTTT
11	TRBV2	-	TRBJ2-5	-	CASSGYETQYF	TGTGCCAGCAGTGGATATGAGACCCAGTACTTC
15	TRBV6-5	TRBD1	TRBJ1-2	-	CASSPSGTADYGYTF	TGTGCCAGCAGCCCATCCGGGACAGCAGACTATGGCTACACCTTC
13	TRBV7-9	-	TRBJ1-2	-	CASSLEQGVGYTF	TGTGCCAGCAGCTTAGAACAGGGCGTCGGCTACACCTTC
15	TRBV5-1	-	TRBJ2-1	-	CASSLVGRDYNEQFF	TGCGCCAGCAGCTTGGTGGGTAGGGACTACAATGAGCAGTTCTTC
15	TRBV9	TRBD2	TRBJ2-3	-	CASSVGLAGGDTQYF	TGTGCCAGCAGCGTAGGGCTAGCGGGGGGTGATACGCAGTATTTT